This T cell receptor beta chain was documented in a study of T cell repertoires in cytomegalovirus infection. Study-wide context: Indicated by public TCR beta signatures were CMV infection and matching HLA type.

This CDR3 is 15 amino acids long. Trimming stripped 4 bases from V and 8 bases from J, with 17 bases between. Germline CDR1 reads SNHLY; CDR2 reads FYNNEI. TCRdb re-analysed the reads in MiXCR, keeping a single row per CDR3 protein. The table shows 350,000 to 450,000 distinct CDR3 sequences, with about a sixth occurring only once. The receptor was isolated from a human donor in good health (CMV status not recorded). Some clones in this sample may be carry-over from other donors' samples. The genes are TRBV2 and TRBJ1-4, with D perhaps TRBD1 (5 bases). The specimen was PBMCs. CDR3 loop: CASSAEGQGGEKLFF. CDR3 DNA: TGTGCCAGCAGTGCCGAGGGGCAGGGTGGGGAAAAACTGTTTTTT. The full variable domain, in which reference TRBV2 and TRBJ1-4 provide the parts outside the CDR3, is EPEVTQTPSHQVTQMGQEVILRCVPISNHLYFYWYRQILGQKVEFLVSFYNNEISEKSEIFDDQFSVERPDGSNFTLKIRSTKLEDSAMYFCASSAEGQGGEKLFFGSGTQLSVL.